The 31 T cell receptor beta chains in this list originate from one sample, sequenced in a study of T cell responses to AZD1222 COVID-19 vaccine. Produced via immunoSEQ multiplex PCR; TCRdb's table is partial and in-frame only. The sample consists of 150,000 to 250,000 clones, roughly 92% of them appearing once. The sequencing used peripheral blood, collected 28 days after the second AZD1222 dose. The receptors come from an adult who received the AZD1222 COVID-19 vaccine.

The chain is built from TRBV9 and TRBJ2-1, with a tentative D call TRBD1 (6 bases). Between the trimmed V and J ends, which lost 5 bases and 5 bases, there was a span of 17 bases. Germline assignment: CDR1 SGDLS and CDR2 YYNGEE. The CDR3 length is 15 residues. CDR3 sequence: CASSSIRDIDNEQFF. In nucleotides, the CDR3 is TGTGCCAGCAGTTCAATCCGGGACATTGACAATGAGCAGTTCTTC.

This clone showed up just once. The chain recombines TRBV12-3 or TRBV12-4 with TRBJ1-2; TRBD1 is a possible D gene (6 bases). The CDR3 has 13 amino acids. Trimming took 8 bases from V and 6 from J, leaving 16 bases between them. The CDR3 loop reads CASRPSGGNGYTF. The CDR3 DNA reads as TGTGCCAGCCGACCATCGGGGGGCAATGGCTACACCTTC.

J is TRBJ1-5 and V is TRBV30, with D possibly matching TRBD1 (5 bases). CDR1 and CDR2 from the germline V gene are GTSNPN and SVGIG (reference sequence). The CDR3 length is 15 residues. Trimming shortened V by 1 base and J by 3 bases, and 13 bases separated the two germline ends. CDR3 sequence (DNA): TGTGCCTGGAGTGCCCTCCGGGGACTCAATCAGCCCCAGCATTTT. Its translation: CAWSALRGLNQPQHF. The full variable domain, rest sourced from reference TRBV30 and TRBJ1-5, is SQTIHQWPATLVQPVGSPLSLECTVEGTSNPNLYWYRQAAGRGLQLLFYSVGIGQISSEVPQNLSASRPQDRQFILSSKKLLLSDSGFYLCAWSALRGLNQPQHFGDGTRLSIL.

The chain couples TRBV3-1 (or the pseudogene TRBV3-2) to TRBJ1-5; TRBD1 matches at 7 bases. CDR1 is LGHDT, CDR2 YNNKEL, per germline (reference sequence). V dropped 3 bases and J dropped 0; count of bases not matched to a gene: 2. CDR3 length: 15 amino acids. The CDR3 DNA follows: TGTGCCAGCAGCCAGGGGACAGATAGCAATCAGCCCCAGCATTTT. Translated, it gives CASSQGTDSNQPQHF.

V usage is TRBV7-8 and J usage is TRBJ1-1; a possible D gene is TRBD1 (5 bases). The V gene lost 5 bases and the J gene lost 8 bases, with 21 bases spanning the gap. The CDR3 loop spans 15 amino acids. The germline V gene has CDR1 SGHVS and CDR2 FQNEAQ. For the CDR3, the DNA is TGTGCCAGCAGCCCTACCCGGGGGGTCCATCGGGAAGCTTTCTTT. Protein: CASSPTRGVHREAFF.

The rearrangement uses TRBV7-2 and TRBJ1-4; D remains ambiguous. V lost 1 base to trimming and J lost 8 bases, with 11 bases between them. CDR3 length equals 14 residues. The germline V gene has CDR1 SGHTA and CDR2 FQGNSA. For the CDR3, the DNA is TGTGCCAGCAGCTTAGTAGGGAGCGGGGAAAAACTGTTTTTT. It is translated as CASSLVGSGEKLFF.

The chain links TRBV11-1 to TRBJ1-5; D is ambiguous. Germline values: CDR1 SGHAT, CDR2 FQDESV (reference sequence). The CDR3 is 15 amino acids. The ends were cut back, 2 bases at V and 3 bases at J, with 11 bases in the middle. DNA of the CDR3: TGTGCCAGCAGCTTATCATCTGGGATCAATCAGCCCCAGCATTTT. Translating it yields CASSLSSGINQPQHF.

The chain has TRBV11-2 and TRBJ1-6; D call uncertain. The germline V and J ends were trimmed by 0 bases and 5 bases, with 11 bases remaining between them. The CDR3 runs to 16 residues. Germline V gene sequence: CDR1 SGHAT, CDR2 FQNNGV. This CDR3 is CASSLDFFGDNSPLHF. In DNA, the CDR3 is TGTGCCAGCAGCTTAGATTTCTTCGGCGATAATTCACCCCTCCACTTT.

The chain uses TRBV5-1 and TRBJ2-7; 8 nucleotides line up with TRBD1. The CDR3 runs to 14 residues. Germline lookup yields CDR1 SGHRS and CDR2 YFSETQ. Trimming removed 5 bases from V and 3 bases from J; junction bases left unmatched: 7. The CDR3: CASRLGQGRYEQYF. In nucleotides, the CDR3 is TGCGCCAGCAGGTTAGGACAGGGACGCTACGAGCAGTACTTC. The complete variable domain, with remaining parts taken from reference TRBV5-1 and TRBJ2-7, reads KAGVTQTPRYLIKTRGQQVTLSCSPISGHRSVSWYQQTPGQGLQFLFEYFSETQRNKGNFPGRFSGRQFSNSRSEMNVSTLELGDSALYLCASRLGQGRYEQYFGPGTRLTVT.

The V gene is TRBV5-1, the J gene TRBJ2-5; weak D call: TRBD2 (6 bases). This CDR3 contains 13 residues. V lost 0 bases, J lost 5 bases, and 8 bases lay in between. Germline values: CDR1 SGHRS, CDR2 YFSETQ. CDR3 DNA sequence: TGCGCCAGCAGCTTGGGGAGCGGGGAGACCCAGTACTTC. This encodes CASSLGSGETQYF.

This clone occurred once. The rearrangement joins TRBV28 to TRBJ1-1; 8 bases agree with TRBD1. V shed 6 bases, J shed 5 bases, and the junction held 5 bases outside the gene matches. Germline V gene data show CDR1 as MDHEN and CDR2 as SYDVKM. CDR3 size: 13 residues. The CDR3 DNA sequence: TGTGCCAGCAGATGGACAGGGCGGACTGAAGCTTTCTTT. Its protein product is CASRWTGRTEAFF.

The CDR3 spells CASSPDRQNTGELFF. CDR3 sequence (DNA): TGTGCCAGCAGCCCGGACAGGCAGAACACCGGGGAGCTGTTTTTT. The chain carries TRBV7-3 and TRBJ2-2; 7 nucleotides agree with TRBD1. V shed 5 bases and J 1 base; nucleotides not matched to a gene: 4. The germline V gene has CDR1 SGHTA and CDR2 FQGTGA. The CDR3 contains 15 residues.

This clone was seen only a few times. The chain links TRBV7-2 to TRBJ2-3, with 7 bases identical to TRBD2. There are 14 residues in the CDR3. The junction had 3 bases not matched to a gene; V was cut back by 4 bases and J by 2 bases. Germline V CDR1 and CDR2: SGHTA, FQGNSA. CDR3 sequence (DNA): TGTGCCAGCAGCTCGAGCGGGGCCACAGATACGCAGTATTTT. As protein: CASSSSGATDTQYF.

The chain links TRBV7-2 to TRBJ1-5; tentative D call: TRBD1 (5 bases). The germline V gene encodes CDR1 SGHTA and CDR2 FQGNSA. The CDR3 length is 16 residues. Trimming left V 5 bases short and J 0 bases short, with 14 bases between. The CDR3 here is CASSAQGRYSNQPQHF. DNA of the CDR3: TGTGCCAGCAGCGCTCAGGGTAGATATAGCAATCAGCCCCAGCATTTT.

The rearrangement joins TRBV6-1 to TRBJ1-4; D uncertain. CDR1 and CDR2 from the germline V gene are MNHNS and SASEGT. V was shortened by 4 bases and J by 8 bases, with 20 bases between the two germline ends. CDR3 length: 16 amino acids. For the CDR3, the DNA is TGTGCCAGCAGTGGAAGCCGGAGGGCGGCTACAGAAAAACTGTTTTTT. Translated: CASSGSRRAATEKLFF.

The V call is TRBV7-9, the J call TRBJ1-4, with D tentatively TRBD1 (6 bases). With 5 bases removed from V and 6 bases from J, the gap between germline ends came to 19 bases. Germline V gives CDR1 SEHNR, CDR2 FQNEAQ (reference sequence). The CDR3 length is 16 residues. For the CDR3, the DNA is TGTGCCAGCAGCACAAACAGGGACCACTATGATGAAAAACTGTTTTTT. Translated, it gives CASSTNRDHYDEKLFF. Combining the CDR3 with reference TRBV7-9 and TRBJ1-4 gives the whole variable domain DTGVSQNPRHKITKRGQNVTFRCDPISEHNRLYWYRQTLGQGPEFLTYFQNEAQLEKSRLLSDRFSAERPKGSFSTLEIQRTEQGDSAMYLCASSTNRDHYDEKLFFGSGTQLSVL.

The genes are TRBV28 and TRBJ1-5; 12 bases agree with TRBD1. With 6 bases clipped from V and 9 bases from J, the junction kept 9 bases outside the gene matches. CDR3 length: 15 amino acids. Germline V gene sequence: CDR1 MDHEN, CDR2 SYDVKM. The DNA of the CDR3 is TGTGCCAGCAGGTGGGGACAGGGGGCGAGTCGGCCCCAGCATTTT. It yields the protein CASRWGQGASRPQHF. The full variable domain, completed using reference TRBV28 and TRBJ1-5, is DVKVTQSSRYLVKRTGEKVFLECVQDMDHENMFWYRQDPGLGLRLIYFSYDVKMKEKGDIPEGYSVSREKKERFSLILESASTNQTSMYLCASRWGQGASRPQHFGDGTRLSIL.

The CDR3 protein is CSVEVETAYEQYF. CDR3 DNA sequence: TGCAGCGTTGAAGTAGAAACCGCCTACGAGCAGTACTTC. The chain employs TRBV29-1 and TRBJ2-7; D is undetermined. CDR1 and CDR2 from the germline V gene are SQVTM and ANQGSEA. The CDR3 runs 13 residues. The V and J ends lost 1 base and 2 bases respectively, with 9 bases between them.

As to this clone: Mismatch with germline at one junction end may stem from a read error. The chain employs TRBV6-5 and TRBJ1-6; the D gene is possibly TRBD1 (5 bases). The CDR3 loop spans 11 amino acids. Germline CDR1 reads MNHEY; CDR2 reads SVGAGI. CDR3 protein: CASRTGTHQAF. Here the CDR3 DNA reads TGTGCCAGCAGAACGGGGACCCACCAAGCCTTT.

The chain has TRBV4-2 and TRBJ1-1; 8 bases line up with TRBD1. Germline CDR1 LGHNA, CDR2 YNFKEQ. V was clipped by 3 bases and J by 11 bases; unmatched bases: 5. The CDR3 length is 12 residues. CDR3: CASSQGDRKAFF. Here the CDR3 DNA reads TGTGCCAGCAGCCAGGGGGACAGGAAGGCTTTCTTT.

The rearrangement uses TRBV30 and TRBJ1-5; D is uncertain. V lost 1 base to trimming and J lost 0 bases, with 10 bases between them. CDR3 length: 15 residues. Germline V gene data show CDR1 as GTSNPN and CDR2 as SVGIG (reference sequence). The CDR3 nucleotides are TGTGCCTGGAGTGAGTCCGGTTATAGCAATCAGCCCCAGCATTTT. It translates to CAWSESGYSNQPQHF.

This chain links TRBV30 with TRBJ1-2; D might be TRBD1 (5 bases). The germline V gene has CDR1 GTSNPN and CDR2 SVGIG (reference sequence). Trimming cost V 1 base and J 8 bases, with 17 bases left between them. CDR3 length equals 14 residues. In DNA form, the CDR3 reads TGTGCCTGGAGTGCGGGGGGGACCAGCCAGGGCTACACCTTC. Its translation: CAWSAGGTSQGYTF.

The CDR3 loop reads CATSDGSGAADTQYF. The CDR3 DNA reads as TGTGCCACCAGTGATGGATCTGGGGCGGCTGATACGCAGTATTTT. The chain joins TRBV24-1 to TRBJ2-3; tentatively, D is TRBD1 (5 bases). The CDR3 totals 15 residues. With 3 bases removed from V and 6 bases from J, the gap between germline ends came to 15 bases. Looked up from germline, CDR1 is KGHDR and CDR2 is SFDVKD.

This chain uses TRBV29-1 with TRBJ2-5, with D maybe TRBD1 (5 bases). This CDR3 comprises 16 residues. V lost 8 bases to trimming and J lost 6 bases, with 28 bases between them. CDR1 SQVTM and CDR2 ANQGSEA come from the germline V gene. Here the CDR3 reads CSMISWAGLQEKTQYF. CDR3 coding DNA: TGCAGCATGATCAGTTGGGCAGGGCTCCAGGAAAAGACCCAGTACTTC.

J is TRBJ1-1 and V is TRBV4-1; D not resolved. V was shortened by 0 bases and J by 0 bases, with 11 bases between the two germline ends. This CDR3 contains 16 residues. Germline loops: CDR1 MGHRA, CDR2 YSYEKL. CDR3 sequence: CASSQEHSYMNTEAFF. The CDR3 DNA is TGCGCCAGCAGCCAAGAGCACAGCTACATGAACACTGAAGCTTTCTTT.

J is TRBJ2-7 and V is TRBV6-5; 9 nucleotides match TRBD2. Germline-derived CDR1 and CDR2 are MNHEY and SVGAGI. This CDR3 region has 15 residues. Trimming took 2 bases from V and 2 from J; bases not matched to a gene: 4. Here the CDR3 reads CASSYAGGQPYEQYF. The CDR3 DNA reads TGTGCCAGCAGTTACGCGGGGGGGCAGCCCTACGAGCAGTACTTC.

Of note for this clone: Within the sample, other DNA sequences also encode this same CDR3. The V gene is TRBV9, the J gene TRBJ1-2, with 7 bases that match TRBD1. The J segment lost 4 bases and the V segment lost 0 bases, leaving 3 bases of the junction unmatched. The CDR3 covers 14 residues. Germline V CDR1 and CDR2: SGDLS, YYNGEE. CDR3 sequence: CASSVGQGTYGYTF. CDR3 bases: TGTGCCAGCAGCGTAGGACAGGGAACCTATGGCTACACCTTC.

The chain uses TRBV28 and TRBJ1-1; 7 bases are a match to TRBD1. This CDR3 contains 14 residues. J was trimmed by 0 bases and V by 7 bases; bases with no gene match: 5. The germline V gene has CDR1 MDHEN and CDR2 SYDVKM. The CDR3 nucleotides are TGTGCCAGCACAGGGGGACAACTGAACACTGAAGCTTTCTTT. Encoded protein: CASTGGQLNTEAFF. Filled out from reference TRBV28 and TRBJ1-1, the complete variable domain reads DVKVTQSSRYLVKRTGEKVFLECVQDMDHENMFWYRQDPGLGLRLIYFSYDVKMKEKGDIPEGYSVSREKKERFSLILESASTNQTSMYLCASTGGQLNTEAFFGQGTRLTVV.

The chain employs TRBV3-1 (or the pseudogene TRBV3-2) and TRBJ1-2; no reliable D call. The CDR3 runs to 13 residues. V was pared by 1 base and J by 4 bases, with 7 bases between. Germline CDR1 reads LGHDT; CDR2 reads YNNKEL (reference sequence). CDR3 coding DNA: TGTGCCAGCAGCCAAGCTCAGGCCTATGGCTACACCTTC. Translation: CASSQAQAYGYTF.

This clone was found once. This chain links TRBV4-1 with TRBJ1-2; no reliable D call. Germline CDR1 and CDR2: MGHRA and YSYEKL. This CDR3 has 15 amino acids. V was cut by 1 base and J by 5 bases, with 14 bases left in between. DNA for the CDR3: TGCGCCAGCAGCCAAGTTGAAACAGCGGCGTATGGCTACACCTTC. This sequence encodes CASSQVETAAYGYTF.

This clone was found a few times. The chain employs TRBV12-3 or TRBV12-4 and TRBJ1-6; D gene unclear. The CDR3 sequence is 12 residues long. Trimming pared 6 bases from V and 9 bases from J, leaving 9 bases between. CDR3: CASRRSVSPLHF. Here the CDR3 DNA reads TGTGCCAGCAGGCGTTCGGTTTCACCCCTCCACTTT.